This T cell receptor (beta chain) emerged from a study of response to subunit inactivated influenza vaccine. TCRdb independently ran MiXCR on the RT-PCR reads; one entry per CDR3 protein. The repertoire holds around 790,000 distinct CDR3 sequences, with 21% as singletons. Study findings and constraints: Seasonal influenza vaccination, on each occasion, was suggested by the authors to recruit few new T cells.

This clonotype was recorded many times. Its antigen is currently unknown. The CDR3 consists of 12 residues. V shed 4 bases and J shed 8 bases, with 10 bases lying between them. Germline loops: CDR1 MDHEN, CDR2 SYDVKM. This chain connects TRBV28 to TRBJ2-3; D remains unclear. This sample comprised PBMCs from blood, obtained 4 to 6 days after vaccination. This receptor was obtained from a man aged 50 to 60 who received an inactivated influenza vaccine. The DNA for the CDR3 is TGTGCCAGCAGTTCTACCTGGGGTACGCAGTATTTT. Protein: CASSSTWGTQYF.